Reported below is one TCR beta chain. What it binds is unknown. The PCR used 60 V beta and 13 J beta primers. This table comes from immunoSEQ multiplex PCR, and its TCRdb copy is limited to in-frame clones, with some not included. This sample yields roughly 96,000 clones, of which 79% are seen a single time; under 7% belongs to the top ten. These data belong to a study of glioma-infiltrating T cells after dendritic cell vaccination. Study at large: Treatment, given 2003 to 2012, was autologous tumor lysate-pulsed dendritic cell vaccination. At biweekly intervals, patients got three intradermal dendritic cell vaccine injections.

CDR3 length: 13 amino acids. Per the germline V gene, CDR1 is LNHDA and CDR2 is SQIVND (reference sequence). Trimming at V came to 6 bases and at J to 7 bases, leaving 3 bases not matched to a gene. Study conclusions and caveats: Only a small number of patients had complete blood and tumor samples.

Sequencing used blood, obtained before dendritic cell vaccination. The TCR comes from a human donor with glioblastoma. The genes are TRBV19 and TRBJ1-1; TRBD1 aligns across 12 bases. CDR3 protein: CASRGQGAGEAFF. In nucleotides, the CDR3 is TGTGCCAGTAGGGGACAGGGGGCTGGTGAAGCTTTCTTT.